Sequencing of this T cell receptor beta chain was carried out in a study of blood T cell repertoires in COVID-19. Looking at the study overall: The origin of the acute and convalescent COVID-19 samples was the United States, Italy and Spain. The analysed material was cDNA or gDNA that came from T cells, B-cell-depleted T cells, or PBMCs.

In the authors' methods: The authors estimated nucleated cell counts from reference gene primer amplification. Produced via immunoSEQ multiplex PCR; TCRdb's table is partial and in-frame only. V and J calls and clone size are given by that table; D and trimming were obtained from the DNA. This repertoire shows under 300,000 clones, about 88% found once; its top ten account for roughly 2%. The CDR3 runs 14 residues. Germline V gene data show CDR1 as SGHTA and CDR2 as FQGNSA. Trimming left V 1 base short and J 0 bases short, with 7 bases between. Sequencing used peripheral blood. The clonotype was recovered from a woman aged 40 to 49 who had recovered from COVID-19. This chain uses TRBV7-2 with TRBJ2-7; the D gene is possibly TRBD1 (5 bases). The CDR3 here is CASSLGRDSYEQYF. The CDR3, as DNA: TGTGCCAGCAGCTTAGGCAGGGACTCCTACGAGCAGTACTTC.